Detailed here is one TCR beta chain. The data stem from a study of radiation and T cells in renal cell carcinoma. About the study: Nephrectomy followed 15 Gy stereotactic body radiation by 4 weeks.

The V end lost 1 base, the J end lost 0 bases, and 8 bases lay between the germline ends. The length of the CDR3 is 15 residues. The germline V gene has CDR1 MDHEN and CDR2 SYDVKM. The time point: blood 2 weeks post-SBRT. Regarding treatment: 15 Gy SBRT to primary tumor, nephrectomy 4 weeks later. Using immunoSEQ multiplex PCR, the repertoire was profiled, and TCRdb retains in-frame clones only, with some absent. This table has some 76,000 clones, roughly 87% appearing once. The sample in question was blood, obtained from a patient whose treatment included radiotherapy and nephrectomy. The chain couples TRBV28 to TRBJ2-3; D is undetermined. This TCR came from a man aged 55 to 70 with renal cell carcinoma. The DNA for the CDR3 is TGTGCCAGCAGTTTATTAGCTGGGAGCACAGATACGCAGTATTTT. Its protein product is CASSLLAGSTDTQYF.